This T cell receptor beta chain was recovered during a study of blood T cell repertoires in COVID-19 (dated by TCRdb to 2020 to 2021). For the wider study: Collaborator samples came from the United States, Italy and Spain and covered acute and convalescent phases of COVID-19. The prospective study material was composed of cDNA or gDNA derived from T cells, B-cell-depleted T cells, or PBMCs. Deeply sampled blood TCRbeta repertoires from subjects exposed to, actively infected with, or recovered from COVID-19 were included in the dataset. A freely available public database, intended as a resource for researchers studying the immune response to SARS-CoV-2, is where the repertoires were released. The samples were drawn from two sources: the first 160 participants of the ongoing ImmuneRACE study, and 1,200 or so subjects contributed by 6 global collaborators. Sample metadata almost always included a de-identified subject ID, COVID-19 status, age in years and sex. Where HLA class I and class II types were available, the types were taken from metadata supplied by the sample provider, not from assay-based typing.

Collaborating institutions collected whole blood in K2EDTA tubes following their own protocols. For TCRbeta analysis, collaborators shipped samples as frozen whole blood, isolated PBMCs, or DNA extracted from either of those sample types. The CDR3 holds 15 amino acids from the cysteine to the phenylalanine. Only the CDR3 DNA stays, 45 bases, in frame from base 1. Relative to germline, V is 0 bases shorter and J is 7 bases shorter, with 14 bases between their ends. Sequences SGHNT (CDR1) and YYREEE (CDR2) are obtained from the germline V gene (reference sequence). Comment on this clone: Its target antigen remains unknown. Base qualities are missing; no much larger clone stands one base away.

General findings and caveats noted by the study authors: The amount of clinical and demographic metadata varied by source and participant and was provided uncurated.

The immunoSEQ Assay, a bias-controlled multiplex PCR, was used to amplify TCRbeta CDR3 regions from genomic DNA. In the source study's methods: The number of nucleated cells in each sample was estimated from the amplification of reference gene primers within the assay. To quantify the absolute abundance of each unique TCRbeta CDR3 rearrangement, sequence reads were collapsed and filtered. For each sample, productive Simpson clonality was calculated as the square root of Simpson's diversity index across productive rearrangements. This immuneACCESS table, as held by TCRdb, lists in-frame sequences with V and J called but not all clones. Of the missing ones, under half trace to an unresolved V gene in checked studies; the others have no known cause. V and J calls and clone size are those listed in that table; D and trimming were worked out from the DNA. This sample is represented by about 64,000 clones; approximately 85% of them were singletons. The ten largest make up around 12% of the sample.

Recombination joined TRBV5-4 with TRBJ2-1, with TRBD1 perhaps the D gene, on 6 matching bases. The receptor was derived from a human donor in a cohort sampled during active COVID-19. Sample: peripheral blood. The CDR3 is CASSLDRQAGNEQFF. The nucleotides are TGTGCCAGCAGCTTGGATCGACAGGCCGGGAATGAGCAGTTCTTC.